One T cell receptor beta chain is described in this entry. Its antigen remains unidentified. Sequencing used immunoSEQ multiplex PCR; TCRdb keeps in-frame clones, though not all of them. The sample has 2.3 million or so clones; more than 85% are singletons. Researchers partitioned CD4+ cells into CD45RA+ naive and CD45RA-negative memory subsets. The data were taken from a study of shared clonotypes between healthy human individuals. Points from the study as a whole: Having only a few donors restricted how much genetic and exposure-history diversity was captured.

Germline CDR1 is LNHDA and CDR2 is SQIVND (reference sequence). The length of the CDR3 is 13 residues. V dropped 3 bases and J dropped 8 bases, with 13 bases sitting between them. The sequenced sample consisted of naive CD4+ T cells from PBMCs. Subset defined: CD45RA+ positively selected. The receptor comes from a man aged 18-30 years in good health. Some clones in this sample may be carry-over from other donors' samples. V gene TRBV19 combines with J gene TRBJ1-2; D may be TRBD1 (6 bases). This CDR3 reads CASSIIRGGGYTF. The CDR3 nucleotides read TGTGCCAGTAGTATCATCAGGGGAGGCGGCTACACCTTC.